The clone carrying this TCR beta chain has a count of ten or more. What it recognizes is unknown. Expressed TCRB transcripts were sequenced after all isolated RNA was converted to cDNA. The table came from immunoSEQ multiplex PCR; TCRdb's copy has only in-frame clones and leaves some out. Of fewer than 200,000 clones listed, about 8.5% are singletons. This sample is drawn from a study of beta chain features in type 1 diabetes. Findings and caveats of the study: In these data, an HLA type influence on TCRB rearrangement remained unresolved. The cDNA sequencing approach could over-represent high-TCR-expressing cells.

The CDR3 runs 15 residues. CDR1 and CDR2 (germline): SNHLY, FYNNEI. V dropped 6 bases and J dropped 5; count of bases not matched to a gene: 6. Based on CD45RO/CCR7/CD25/CD127/CD95/CD27, CD4+ regulatory, stem cell-like memory, naive and central memory cells were sorted. The chain links TRBV2 to TRBJ2-1, with 11 bases fitting TRBD2. The specimen sequenced was central memory CD4+ T cells from blood. The source is a man aged 18 to 29 in good health. As DNA, the CDR3 is TGTGCCAGCAGGGATCTAGCGGGAGGAAACAATGAGCAGTTCTTC. Translated, it gives CASRDLAGGNNEQFF.